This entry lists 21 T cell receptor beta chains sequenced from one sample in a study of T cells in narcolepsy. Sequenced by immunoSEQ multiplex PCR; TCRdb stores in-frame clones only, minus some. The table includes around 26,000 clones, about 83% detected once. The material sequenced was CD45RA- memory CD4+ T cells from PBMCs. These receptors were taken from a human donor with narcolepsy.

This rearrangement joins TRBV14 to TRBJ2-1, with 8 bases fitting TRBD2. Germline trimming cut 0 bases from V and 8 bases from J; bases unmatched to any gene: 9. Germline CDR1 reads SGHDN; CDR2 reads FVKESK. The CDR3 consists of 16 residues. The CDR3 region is CASSQDKRAGVDEQFF. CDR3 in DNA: TGTGCCAGCAGCCAAGATAAACGAGCGGGAGTTGATGAGCAGTTCTTC.

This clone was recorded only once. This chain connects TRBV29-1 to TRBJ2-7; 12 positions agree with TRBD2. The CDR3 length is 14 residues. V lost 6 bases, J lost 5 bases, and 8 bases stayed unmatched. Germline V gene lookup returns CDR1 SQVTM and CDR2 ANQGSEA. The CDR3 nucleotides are TGCAGCGTCGGGACTAGCGGGCAACATGACGAGCAGTACTTC. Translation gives CSVGTSGQHDEQYF.

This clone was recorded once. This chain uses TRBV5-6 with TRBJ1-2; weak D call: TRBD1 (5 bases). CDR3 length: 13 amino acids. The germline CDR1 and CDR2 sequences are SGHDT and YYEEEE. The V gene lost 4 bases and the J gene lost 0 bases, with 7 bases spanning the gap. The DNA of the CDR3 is TGTGCCAGCAGCACGACAGCTAACTATGGCTACACCTTC. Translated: CASSTTANYGYTF.

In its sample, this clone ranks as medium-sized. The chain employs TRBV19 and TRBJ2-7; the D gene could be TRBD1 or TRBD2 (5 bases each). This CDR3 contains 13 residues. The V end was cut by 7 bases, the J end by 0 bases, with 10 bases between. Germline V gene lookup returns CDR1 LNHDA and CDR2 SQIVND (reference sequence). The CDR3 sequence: CASKGSSSYEQYF. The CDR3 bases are TGTGCCAGTAAGGGGAGCAGCTCCTACGAGCAGTACTTC.

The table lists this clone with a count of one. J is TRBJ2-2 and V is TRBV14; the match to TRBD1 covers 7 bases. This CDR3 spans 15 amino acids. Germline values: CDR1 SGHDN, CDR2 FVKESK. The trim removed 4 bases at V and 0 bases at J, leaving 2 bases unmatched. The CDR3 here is CASSLQGANTGELFF. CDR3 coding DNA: TGTGCCAGCAGCCTCCAGGGGGCGAACACCGGGGAGCTGTTTTTT.

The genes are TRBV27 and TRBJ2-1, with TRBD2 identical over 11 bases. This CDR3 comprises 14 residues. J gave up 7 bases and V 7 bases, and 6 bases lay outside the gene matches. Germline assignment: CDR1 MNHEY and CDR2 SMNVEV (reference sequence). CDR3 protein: CASTGLAGLNEQFF. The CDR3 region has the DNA TGTGCCAGCACTGGACTAGCGGGTTTAAATGAGCAGTTCTTC.

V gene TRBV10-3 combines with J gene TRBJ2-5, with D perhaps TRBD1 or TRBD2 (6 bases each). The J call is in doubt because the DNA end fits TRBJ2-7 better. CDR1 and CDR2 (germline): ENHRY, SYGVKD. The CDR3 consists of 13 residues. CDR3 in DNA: TGTGCCAGCTCTTCCCTGGGGGGCAACGAGCAGTACTTC. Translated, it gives CASSSLGGNEQYF.

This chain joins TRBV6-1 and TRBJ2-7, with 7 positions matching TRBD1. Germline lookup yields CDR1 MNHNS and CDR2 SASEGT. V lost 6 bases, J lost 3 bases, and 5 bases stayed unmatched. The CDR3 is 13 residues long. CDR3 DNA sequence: TGTGCCAGCAGACAGGGACAGTTCTACGAGCAGTACTTC. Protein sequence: CASRQGQFYEQYF.

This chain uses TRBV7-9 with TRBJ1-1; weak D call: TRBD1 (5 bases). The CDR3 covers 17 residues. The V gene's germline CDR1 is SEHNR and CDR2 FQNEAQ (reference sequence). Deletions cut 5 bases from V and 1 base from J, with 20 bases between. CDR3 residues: CASSHRTGEPPNTEAFF. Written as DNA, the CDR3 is TGTGCCAGCAGCCACCGAACGGGGGAACCCCCGAACACTGAAGCTTTCTTT.

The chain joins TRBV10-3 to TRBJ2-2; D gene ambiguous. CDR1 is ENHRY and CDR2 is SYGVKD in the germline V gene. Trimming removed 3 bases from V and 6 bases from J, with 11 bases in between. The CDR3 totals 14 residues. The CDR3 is CAISDNIVSGELFF. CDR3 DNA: TGTGCCATCAGTGACAATATCGTGTCCGGGGAGCTGTTTTTT.

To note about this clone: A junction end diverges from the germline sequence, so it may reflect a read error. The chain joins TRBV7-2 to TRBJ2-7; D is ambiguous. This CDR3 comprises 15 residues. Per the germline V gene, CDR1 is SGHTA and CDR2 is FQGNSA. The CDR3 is CASSQGGSSSYEQYF. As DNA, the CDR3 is TGCGCCAGCAGCCAAGGCGGCAGTAGCTCCTACGAGCAGTACTTC.

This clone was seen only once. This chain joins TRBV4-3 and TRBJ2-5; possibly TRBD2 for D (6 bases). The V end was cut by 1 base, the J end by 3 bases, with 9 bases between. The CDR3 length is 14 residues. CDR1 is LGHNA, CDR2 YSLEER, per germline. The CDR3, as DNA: TGCGCCAGCAGCCAAGGGGGAGGAAAAGAGACCCAGTACTTC. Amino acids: CASSQGGGKETQYF.

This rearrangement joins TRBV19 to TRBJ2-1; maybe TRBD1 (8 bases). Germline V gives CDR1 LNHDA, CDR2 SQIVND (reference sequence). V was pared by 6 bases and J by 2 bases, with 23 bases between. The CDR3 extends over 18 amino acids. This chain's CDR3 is CASRQGGTASLTYNEQFF. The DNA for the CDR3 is TGTGCCAGTAGACAGGGGGGGACGGCAAGCCTCACCTACAATGAGCAGTTCTTC.

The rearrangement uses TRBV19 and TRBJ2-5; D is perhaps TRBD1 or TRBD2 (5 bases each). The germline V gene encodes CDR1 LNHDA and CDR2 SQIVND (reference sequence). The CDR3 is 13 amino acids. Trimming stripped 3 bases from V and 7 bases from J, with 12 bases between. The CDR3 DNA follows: TGTGCCAGTAGTATGGGGGAACTGGGGACCCAGTACTTC. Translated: CASSMGELGTQYF.

This CDR3 reads CASSYKGGSPDTQYF. In DNA form, the CDR3 reads TGTGCCAGCAGTTACAAGGGGGGGTCCCCAGATACGCAGTATTTT. The V and J genes are TRBV6-5 and TRBJ2-3; D is possibly TRBD2 (7 bases). The V end lost 2 bases, the J end lost 4 bases, and 13 bases lay between the germline ends. CDR1 and CDR2 (germline): MNHEY, SVGAGI. The CDR3 loop spans 15 amino acids.

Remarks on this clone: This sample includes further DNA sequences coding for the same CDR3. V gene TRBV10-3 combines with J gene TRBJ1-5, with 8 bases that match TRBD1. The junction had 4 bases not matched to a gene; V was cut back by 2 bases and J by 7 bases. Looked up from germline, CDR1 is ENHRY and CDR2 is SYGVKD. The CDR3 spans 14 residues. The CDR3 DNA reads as TGTGCCATCAGTGAGAGACAGGGGTCACAGCCCCAGCATTTT. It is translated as CAISERQGSQPQHF.

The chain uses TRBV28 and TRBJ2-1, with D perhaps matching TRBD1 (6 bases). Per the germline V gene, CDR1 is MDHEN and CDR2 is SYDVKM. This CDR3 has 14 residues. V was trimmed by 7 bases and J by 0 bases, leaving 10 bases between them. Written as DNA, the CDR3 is TGTGCCAGCACCATGGACAGCTCCTACAATGAGCAGTTCTTC. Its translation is CASTMDSSYNEQFF.

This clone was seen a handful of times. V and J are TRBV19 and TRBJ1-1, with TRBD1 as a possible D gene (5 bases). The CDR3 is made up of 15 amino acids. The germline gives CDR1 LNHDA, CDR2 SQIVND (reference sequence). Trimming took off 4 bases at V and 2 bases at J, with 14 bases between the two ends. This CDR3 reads CASSTAGPINTEAFF. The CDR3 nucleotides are TGTGCCAGTAGTACAGCGGGACCGATAAACACTGAAGCTTTCTTT.

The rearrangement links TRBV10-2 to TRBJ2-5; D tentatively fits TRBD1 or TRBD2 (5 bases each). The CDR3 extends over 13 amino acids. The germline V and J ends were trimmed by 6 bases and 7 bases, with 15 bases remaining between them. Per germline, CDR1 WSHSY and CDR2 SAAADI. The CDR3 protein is CASRGERVGTQYF. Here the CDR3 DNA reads TGCGCCAGCAGGGGGGAGAGGGTGGGGACCCAGTACTTC.

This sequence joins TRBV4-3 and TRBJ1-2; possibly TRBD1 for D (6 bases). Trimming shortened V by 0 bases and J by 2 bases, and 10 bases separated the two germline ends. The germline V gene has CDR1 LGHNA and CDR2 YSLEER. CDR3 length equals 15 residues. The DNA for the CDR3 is TGCGCCAGCAGCCAAGACCCGGGACAAAACTATGGCTACACCTTC. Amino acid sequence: CASSQDPGQNYGYTF.

This chain's CDR3 is CAISGGRGQETQYF. The CDR3 DNA reads as TGTGCCATCAGTGGGGGGAGGGGGCAAGAGACCCAGTACTTC. The genes are TRBV10-3 and TRBJ2-5, with D maybe TRBD2 (7 bases). Looked up from germline, CDR1 is ENHRY and CDR2 is SYGVKD. The CDR3 is 14 amino acids. Trimming stripped 4 bases from V and 2 bases from J, with 11 bases between.